These T cell receptor beta chains were read from a single sample in a study of Ad26.COV2.S vaccination and SARS-CoV-2 variants. The method was immunoSEQ multiplex PCR; TCRdb's version includes in-frame clones alone and lacks a portion of them. The sample lists 250,000 to 300,000 clones; more than 70% were seen once. The sample consisted of peripheral blood, taken in a trial of Ad26.COV2.S vaccine versus placebo. These receptors were taken from a person between 18 and 65 years old who received the Ad26.COV2.S COVID-19 vaccine or a placebo. CDR3s include the opening cysteine and the closing phenylalanine or tryptophan. D genes are given only for firm matches. Clone size, where shown, is once, few, many, or a class for clones that have expanded.

clone size,D gene,J gene,V gene,CDR3 protein,CDR3 DNA
NA,TRBD2,TRBJ2-3,TRBV5-1,CASSLVAGGTQDTQYF,TGCGCCAGCAGCTTGGTAGCGGGGGGGACTCAAGATACGCAGTATTTT
NA,TRBD1,TRBJ1-1,TRBV6-5,CASSWDRGGTEAFF,TGTGCCAGCAGTTGGGACAGGGGTGGGACTGAAGCTTTCTTT
NA,TRBD1,TRBJ1-1,TRBV6-6,CASEGTGNTEAFF,TGTGCCAGCGAAGGGACAGGGAACACTGAAGCTTTCTTT
NA,TRBD2,TRBJ2-1,TRBV4-1,CASSQVRGGKREGLRRQFF,TGCGCCAGCAGCCAAGTCAGGGGGGGAAAGCGGGAGGGGCTTAGGAGGCAGTTCTTC
NA,NA,TRBJ1-2,TRBV4-2,CASSQDKAGSRGYTF,TGTGCCAGCAGCCAAGATAAGGCAGGCTCGAGAGGCTACACCTTC
NA,NA,TRBJ2-2,TRBV5-1,CASSLVAGTGGTGELFF,TGCGCCAGCAGCTTGGTAGCCGGGACTGGTGGCACCGGGGAGCTGTTTTTT
NA,NA,TRBJ2-7,TRBV28,CATTGYLSGEQYF,TGTGCCACCACAGGCTACCTCTCAGGGGAGCAGTACTTC
NA,NA,TRBJ2-1,TRBV19,CASTNRPYNEQFF,TGTGCCAGTACCAACAGACCGTACAATGAGCAGTTCTTC
NA,NA,TRBJ2-5,TRBV2,CASTRLVQETQYF,TGTGCCAGCACTCGACTCGTCCAGGAGACCCAGTACTTC
NA,NA,TRBJ1-1,TRBV12-5,CASGQPPEQVEAFF,TGTGCTAGTGGTCAACCCCCCGAACAGGTTGAAGCTTTCTTT
NA,NA,TRBJ1-2,TRBV19,CASKFASYGYTF,TGTGCCAGTAAGTTCGCCTCCTATGGCTACACCTTC
NA,NA,TRBJ2-5,TRBV12-3/TRBV12-4,CASSSVSAETQYF,TGTGCCAGCAGCTCCGTATCCGCAGAGACCCAGTACTTC
NA,TRBD2,TRBJ2-1,TRBV18,CASSPPGTSGFRDEQFF,TGTGCCAGCTCACCGCCTGGGACTAGCGGGTTTAGAGATGAGCAGTTCTTC
NA,NA,TRBJ1-2,TRBV6-5,CASSSGEYGYTF,TGTGCCAGCAGTTCAGGGGAGTACGGCTACACCTTC
NA,NA,TRBJ2-7,TRBV28,CASSASGLAMNEQYF,TGTGCCAGCAGTGCCTCCGGGCTAGCTATGAACGAGCAGTACTTC
NA,NA,TRBJ2-3,TRBV27,CASSPGGAWSGRDTQYF,TGTGCCAGCAGTCCCGGAGGGGCTTGGTCTGGTAGAGATACGCAGTATTTT
NA,NA,TRBJ2-6,TRBV10-3,CAISESKGPQRLSGANVLTF,TGTGCCATCAGTGAGTCGAAGGGTCCACAGCGGCTCTCTGGGGCCAACGTCCTGACTTTC
NA,TRBD1,TRBJ1-4,TRBV5-5,CASSFQLRTGVSRGEKLFF,TGTGCCAGCAGCTTTCAATTAAGGACAGGGGTGTCTCGGGGTGAAAAACTGTTTTTT
NA,NA,TRBJ2-3,TRBV3-1/TRBV3-2,CASSRGGDSTDTQYF,TGTGCCAGCAGCCGTGGGGGCGATAGCACAGATACGCAGTATTTT
NA,NA,TRBJ1-3,TRBV5-1,CASTTDGMSGNTIYF,TGCGCCAGCACTACGGACGGAATGAGTGGAAACACCATATATTTT
NA,NA,TRBJ2-5,TRBV24-1,CATSDSSSQETQYF,TGTGCCACCAGTGATAGTTCGTCCCAAGAGACCCAGTACTTC
NA,NA,TRBJ1-1,TRBV7-8,CASRPGPNTEAFF,TGTGCCAGCAGACCGGGTCCGAACACTGAAGCTTTCTTT
NA,TRBD1,TRBJ1-2,TRBV5-6,CASSLTQGAGGYTF,TGTGCCAGCAGCTTGACACAGGGGGCGGGCGGCTACACCTTC
NA,NA,TRBJ1-2,TRBV6-5,CASRGQQGSYGYTF,TGTGCCAGCAGGGGTCAACAGGGAAGCTATGGCTACACCTTC
NA,TRBD1,TRBJ1-1,TRBV3-1/TRBV3-2,CASSPTHTGRGPIEAFF,TGTGCCAGCAGCCCGACTCATACTGGCAGGGGGCCGATTGAAGCTTTCTTT
once,NA,TRBJ2-7,TRBV14,CASSPGTAWREQYF,TGTGCCAGCAGCCCCGGGACGGCCTGGCGGGAGCAGTACTTC
NA,NA,TRBJ2-7,TRBV5-1,CASSLAAASYEQYF,TGCGCCAGCAGCTTGGCAGCGGCCTCCTACGAGCAGTACTTC
few,TRBD2,TRBJ2-3,TRBV5-8,CASSLSLASGRSLDTQYF,TGTGCCAGCAGCTTGTCTCTCGCTAGCGGGAGATCTTTAGATACGCAGTATTTT
once,TRBD2,TRBJ2-1,TRBV28,CASSSGTSGRNEQFF,TGTGCCAGCAGTTCCGGGACTAGCGGGAGGAATGAGCAGTTCTTC
NA,NA,TRBJ2-1,TRBV11-1,CASRYRSESSYNEQFF,TGTGCCAGCAGATATAGGTCAGAGAGCTCCTACAATGAGCAGTTCTTC
NA,NA,TRBJ1-4,TRBV6-1,CASSENTSFEKLFF,TGTGCCAGCAGTGAGAACACATCGTTTGAAAAACTGTTTTTT
NA,NA,TRBJ1-1,TRBV6-5,CASSWVQTNTEAFF,TGTGCCAGCAGTTGGGTACAAACGAACACTGAAGCTTTCTTT
NA,TRBD2,TRBJ2-5,TRBV5-1,CASSPGLGGGQETQYF,TGCGCCAGCAGCCCCGGCCTCGGGGGGGGTCAAGAGACCCAGTACTTC
NA,NA,TRBJ2-7,TRBV15,CATSREEMGIDEQYF,TGTGCCACCAGCAGAGAGGAAATGGGAATCGACGAGCAGTACTTC
once,NA,TRBJ1-2,TRBV12-3/TRBV12-4,CASSPTENYGYTF,TGTGCCAGCAGCCCGACAGAAAACTATGGCTACACCTTC
NA,NA,TRBJ2-5,TRBV4-2,CASSQGPAGKSETQYF,TGTGCCAGCAGCCAAGGTCCAGCAGGGAAGAGCGAGACCCAGTACTTC
NA,TRBD1,TRBJ1-1,TRBV4-3,CASSQDPNRGDAFF,TGCGCCAGCAGCCAAGATCCTAACAGGGGAGACGCTTTCTTT
NA,NA,TRBJ2-3,TRBV12-5,CASGLVSSLDTQYF,TGTGCTAGTGGTTTAGTATCCTCGTTGGATACGCAGTATTTT
NA,TRBD2,TRBJ2-7,TRBV18,CASSPAGTTSYEQYF,TGTGCCAGCTCACCAGCCGGGACTACCTCCTACGAGCAGTACTTC
NA,NA,TRBJ2-5,TRBV20-1,CSAISVQAQYF,TGCAGTGCTATATCGGTGCAGGCCCAGTACTTC